This TCR beta chain was retrieved from a study of blood T cell repertoires in COVID-19. At the level of the study: Spain, Italy and the United States supplied samples that represented acute and convalescent COVID-19.

About this clone itself: One end of the junction is discordant with germline, which a read error may explain.

Per the original data handling: The assay estimated nucleated cells by amplifying reference gene primers. Sequenced by immunoSEQ multiplex PCR; TCRdb stores in-frame clones only, minus some. V and J calls and clone size are as listed in that table; D and trimming were resolved from the DNA. Among some 530,000 clones listed, about nine tenths were seen once. Enrollees, roughly 18 to 90 years old, lived in 25 or so US areas. Cohorts were determined from participant-reported clinical history. Looked up from germline, CDR1 is MNHEY and CDR2 is SMNVEV (reference sequence). There are 16 residues in the CDR3.

This chain joins TRBV27 and TRBJ1-5, with D tentatively TRBD1 (5 bases). The specimen sequenced was PBMCs or T cells enriched from blood (not recorded which). The clonotype was recovered from a woman aged 55-70 years who had recovered from COVID-19. The DNA of the CDR3 is TGTGCCAGCACTTTACGGGGGGGGATTAGCAATCAGCCCCAGCATTTT. It translates to CASTLRGGISNQPQHF.